The 22 T cell receptor beta chains below were found in one sample sequenced in a study of preoperative IRX-2 immunotherapy in early breast cancer. Treatment specified: preoperative locoregional IRX-2 cytokine immunotherapy. The data were produced by immunoSEQ multiplex PCR, yet TCRdb's version contains in-frame clones alone and is incomplete. The profile shows approximately 34,000 clones, about 95% of them singletons. This specimen was taken from a patient treated with IRX-2 immunotherapy. The receptors derive from a human donor with breast cancer.

V usage is TRBV11-2 and J usage is TRBJ1-3; D might be TRBD1 (5 bases). CDR1 is SGHAT, CDR2 FQNNGV, per germline. This CDR3 region has 15 residues. Trimming stripped 2 bases from V and 0 bases from J, with 8 bases between. Written as DNA, the CDR3 is TGTGCCAGCAGCTTAAAGGGGATCTCTGGAAACACCATATATTTT. This codes for CASSLKGISGNTIYF.

The chain joins TRBV14 to TRBJ2-3; 11 nucleotides align to TRBD2. This CDR3 comprises 16 residues. Germline V CDR1 and CDR2: SGHDN, FVKESK. V lost 4 bases, J lost 5 bases, and 8 bases stayed unmatched. The CDR3 nucleotides are TGTGCCAGCAGCCGCCTAGCGGGAGGATGGGGAGATACGCAGTATTTT. It yields the protein CASSRLAGGWGDTQYF.

This sequence joins TRBV5-4 and TRBJ2-7, with TRBD1 identical over 8 bases. The V segment lost 5 bases and the J segment 3 bases; nucleotides outside the gene matches: 7. This CDR3 has 14 residues. The V gene's germline CDR1 is SGHNT and CDR2 YYREEE (reference sequence). CDR3: CASSQDRGNYEQYF. DNA for the CDR3: TGTGCCAGCAGTCAAGACAGGGGAAACTACGAGCAGTACTTC.

This chain connects TRBV10-2 to TRBJ2-7; no clear D. The CDR3 contains 11 residues. V was cut by 3 bases and J by 3 bases, with 3 bases left in between. Germline CDR1 and CDR2: WSHSY and SAAADI. The CDR3 loop reads CASSDSYEQYF. The CDR3 nucleotides read TGCGCCAGCAGTGACAGCTACGAGCAGTACTTC.

This chain uses TRBV7-8 with TRBJ2-6; D unclear. The V and J ends lost 6 bases and 2 bases respectively, with 14 bases between them. The CDR3 runs 16 residues. Germline CDR1 SGHVS, CDR2 FQNEAQ. The chain's CDR3 is CASRRPLLTGANVLTF. The DNA of the CDR3 is TGTGCCAGCAGGCGGCCTCTCTTGACTGGGGCCAACGTCCTGACTTTC.

Concerning this clone itself: The junction differs from germline at one of its ends, possibly a read error. This rearrangement joins TRBV6-1 to TRBJ1-1; 7 bases agree with TRBD1. The length of the CDR3 is 14 residues. Per the germline V gene, CDR1 is MNHNS and CDR2 is SASEGT. The CDR3 protein is CASTEIRGQSEAFF. For the CDR3, the DNA is TGTGCCAGCACTGAAATTAGGGGGCAGTCTGAAGCTTTCTTT.

This sequence joins TRBV27 and TRBJ1-2; D not resolved. V was trimmed by 6 bases and J by 4 bases, leaving 12 bases between them. This CDR3 spans 13 amino acids. Per germline, CDR1 MNHEY and CDR2 SMNVEV (reference sequence). CDR3 region: CASRGVLGYGYTF. The DNA of the CDR3 is TGTGCCAGCAGGGGAGTCCTCGGCTATGGCTACACCTTC.

The rearrangement links TRBV9 to TRBJ1-2; TRBD1 agrees at 7 bases. This CDR3 is built from 15 residues. The ends lost 4 bases at V and 0 bases at J; junction bases unmatched: 6. From germline, CDR1 is SGDLS and CDR2 YYNGEE. The CDR3 loop is CASSQGGVANYGYTF. The CDR3, as DNA: TGTGCCAGCAGCCAGGGGGGGGTAGCTAACTATGGCTACACCTTC.

As to this clone: The germline gene is not matched at one end of the junction; a read error may be the cause. The rearrangement uses TRBV7-7 and TRBJ2-5, with 7 bases that match TRBD1. Germline CDR1 reads SSHAT; CDR2 reads FNYEAQ (reference sequence). This CDR3 spans 15 amino acids. The CDR3 loop reads CASSSGTVAQETQYF. CDR3 sequence (DNA): TGTGCTAGCAGCTCCGGGACAGTGGCCCAAGAGACCCAGTACTTC.

This rearrangement joins TRBV9 to TRBJ1-4; unclear D gene. The length of the CDR3 is 14 residues. V lost 3 bases and J lost 4, with 10 bases in between. The germline CDR1 and CDR2 sequences are SGDLS and YYNGEE. The DNA of the CDR3 is TGTGCCAGCAGCGACGGACGGCTTAATGAAAAACTGTTTTTT. This sequence encodes CASSDGRLNEKLFF.

V is TRBV6-5 and J is TRBJ1-2; 8 nucleotides line up with TRBD1. Germline values: CDR1 MNHEY, CDR2 SVGAGI. Trimming cost V 6 bases and J 8 bases; bases outside gene matches: 8. This CDR3 spans 13 amino acids. The CDR3 DNA reads as TGTGCCAGCAGCCTGGACAGGGCGGGGGGCTACACCTTC. Translating it yields CASSLDRAGGYTF.

The rearrangement uses TRBV5-8 and TRBJ2-2; 10 positions agree with TRBD2. Losses at the gene ends were 6 bases for V and 6 bases for J; bases not matched to a gene: 8. From germline, CDR1 is SGHTS and CDR2 YDEGEE. The CDR3 totals 15 residues. CDR3 in DNA: TGTGCCAGCAAGGCTAGCGGGAGCTGGGCCGGGGAGCTGTTTTTT. Residues: CASKASGSWAGELFF.

The rearrangement links TRBV11-2 to TRBJ1-5, with a weak D call TRBD1 (5 bases). The V end lost 5 bases, the J end lost 7 bases, and 12 bases lay between the germline ends. CDR1 and CDR2 (germline): SGHAT, FQNNGV. The length of the CDR3 is 13 residues. The CDR3 reads CASSTRGEQPQHF. CDR3 bases: TGTGCCAGCAGCACCCGGGGGGAACAGCCCCAGCATTTT.

The chain combines TRBV4-2 with TRBJ2-5; tentatively, D is TRBD2 (6 bases). In germline, CDR1 is LGHNA, CDR2 YNFKEQ. This CDR3 has 13 residues. Trimming stripped 4 bases from V and 3 bases from J, with 9 bases between. DNA of the CDR3: TGTGCCAGCAGCCGGGGGGAGGAAGAGACCCAGTACTTC. Translation gives CASSRGEEETQYF.

DNA of the CDR3: TGTGCCACCAGCAGTGGACTAGCCTTAGACCCAAGCTCCTACGAGCAGTACTTC. Translated: CATSSGLALDPSSYEQYF. The V and J genes are TRBV15 and TRBJ2-5, with 8 bases aligning to TRBD2. The DNA matches TRBJ2-7 better at its end, which makes the J call doubtful. Germline loops: CDR1 LNHNV, CDR2 YYDKDF (reference sequence). The CDR3 has 18 amino acids.

In DNA, the CDR3 is TGTGCCAGCAGTTACCGAGCGGGGGCCGGGGATGAGCAGTTCTTC. This encodes CASSYRAGAGDEQFF. The V gene is TRBV6-5, the J gene TRBJ2-1, with 8 bases fitting TRBD2. The CDR3 has 15 residues. The V and J ends lost 2 bases and 8 bases, in that order; junction bases with no gene match: 8. The germline gives CDR1 MNHEY, CDR2 SVGAGI.

The chain has TRBV9 and TRBJ2-3; unclear D gene. V lost 2 bases and J 2 bases, leaving 12 bases between the germline ends. Germline CDR1 SGDLS, CDR2 YYNGEE. This CDR3 spans 15 amino acids. The CDR3 region has the DNA TGTGCCAGCAGCGTCCGGCCCGACAACACAGATACGCAGTATTTT. Its translation is CASSVRPDNTDTQYF.

This rearrangement joins TRBV7-9 to TRBJ2-1; D unclear. The germline V gene has CDR1 SEHNR and CDR2 FQNEAQ (reference sequence). This CDR3 has 14 amino acids. The ends were cut back, 8 bases at V and 0 bases at J, with 11 bases in the middle. The CDR3 loop is CASGPPSSYNEQFF. The CDR3 DNA reads as TGTGCCAGCGGCCCCCCGAGCTCCTACAATGAGCAGTTCTTC.

The rearrangement uses TRBV6-1 and TRBJ2-2; 9 bases line up with TRBD1. The germline V gene encodes CDR1 MNHNS and CDR2 SASEGT. This CDR3 contains 14 residues. V shed 11 bases and J 4 bases; nucleotides not matched to a gene: 8. CDR3 residues: CASVRDRVTGELFF. CDR3 nucleotide sequence: TGTGCCTCGGTGAGGGACAGGGTCACCGGGGAGCTGTTTTTT.

This rearrangement joins TRBV11-2 to TRBJ1-1; D gene unclear. From germline, CDR1 is SGHAT and CDR2 FQNNGV. The CDR3 loop spans 14 amino acids. V shed 2 bases and J shed 1 base, with 8 bases lying between them. CDR3 DNA sequence: TGTGCCAGCAGCTTAAGGTACAGGAACACTGAAGCTTTCTTT. Translation gives CASSLRYRNTEAFF. The whole variable domain, filled in from reference TRBV11-2 and TRBJ1-1, reads EAGVAQSPRYKIIEKRQSVAFWCNPISGHATLYWYQQILGQGPKLLIQFQNNGVVDDSQLPKDRFSAERLKGVDSTLKIQPAKLEDSAVYLCASSLRYRNTEAFFGQGTRLTVV.

The chain combines TRBV11-2 with TRBJ2-5; 10 nucleotides line up with TRBD2. J lost 7 bases, V lost 1 base, and 12 bases had no gene match. CDR1 is SGHAT, CDR2 FQNNGV, per germline. The CDR3 loop spans 17 amino acids. The CDR3 sequence is CASSLAVRTSGLGTQYF. The CDR3 region has the DNA TGTGCCAGCAGCTTAGCGGTCAGGACTAGCGGTCTGGGGACCCAGTACTTC.

The chain uses TRBV6-5 and TRBJ2-1, with D perhaps matching TRBD2 (5 bases). The CDR3 has 15 amino acids. The V and J ends lost 6 bases and 0 bases respectively, with 12 bases between them. Germline V lookup: CDR1 MNHEY, CDR2 SVGAGI. The CDR3 sequence is CASSSGLSSYNEQFF. The DNA for the CDR3 is TGTGCCAGCAGCTCTGGACTGAGCTCCTACAATGAGCAGTTCTTC.